This T cell receptor (beta chain) is drawn from a study of human T cells and chemical hapten exposure (dated by TCRdb to the early 2020s). Study-wide context: For sensitization, 2% DPC in acetone was applied to an approximately 2 cm by approximately 2 cm area of upper inner arm skin. Patch testing on the upper back used Finn chambers containing 0.01% DPC, with scoring done after 6 days according to International Contact Dermatitis Research Group standards. Patients additionally received weekly therapeutic DPC doses to the scalp throughout the approximately 22-week study period. Twenty-nine alopecia patients gave blood for TCR sequencing at one to four time points (pre-sensitization, 2, 6 and 24 weeks). The libraries were sequenced as a pool, and the TCR yield per sample differed mostly because of small variations in library volumes within the pool. Alopecia areata with under or over 50% scalp involvement, alopecia totalis and alopecia universalis were represented in the patient cohort, which was mostly female. Blood was sampled from patients pre-sensitization (week 0) and at 2, 6 and about 24 weeks after DPC sensitization. Peripheral blood TCR repertoire changes were tracked in vivo in alopecia patients during primary and secondary sensitization to the hapten diphenylcyclopropenone (DPC). What the study reported, not specific to this receptor: Patch test score correlated positively with the number of PT1 expanded TCRs, reaching significance at thresholds 8, 16 and 32 but not at 4. DPC sensitization did not change the number of TCRs with a frequency above 1 in 1000, and there was no evidence of changes in global repertoire structure. Because all patients had alopecia, a presumed autoimmune disease, the immune response of the patients might differ from that of healthy individuals. After repeated subsampling, changes were observed in the strength of the expansion versus patch-test correlation and in the threshold at which the correlation became significant. Significantly more large CDR3 similarity clusters were formed by expanded TCRs than by pre-sensitization or healthy control sets, consistent with antigen-driven responses.

Many counts were recorded for this clonotype. The specificity of this receptor is unknown. Per-base qualities were not stored, and no clone one base away is much larger. In the paper's terms, the time point label means: patch test 1, 2 weeks after DPC sensitization. In the paper's terms, the treatment or condition label means: therapeutic diphenylcyclopropenone sensitization with weekly scalp DPC. At each patch-test visit, blood was drawn before the patch test was applied. Eligible patients were aged 18 to 70, diagnosed with alopecia, deemed suitable for DPC therapy, and excluded if pregnant. Total RNA was isolated from unfractionated whole blood collected in Tempus Blood RNA tubes. The germline V and J ends show losses of 0 bases and 6 bases respectively, and no gene match explains 1 base of the junction. The CDR3, cysteine through phenylalanine, is 14 amino acids long. Solely the CDR3 DNA is kept, with 42 bases framed from the first base. From the germline V gene (reference sequence), CDR1 is DFQATT and CDR2 is SNEGSKA.

Libraries were prepared through RACE. Sequenced on a NextSeq 500. During library preparation, unique molecular identifiers were attached to individual cDNA molecules so that TCRs could be counted in a quantitative, reproducible way. From each blood RNA sample, both TCR alpha and TCR beta chains were sequenced. Under the source paper's analysis protocol: Samples had a median of approximately 93,000 TCRs, with a range from roughly 20,000 to 700,000. The Decombinator software suite was used to annotate V, J and CDR3 in the TCR reads. Every sample was subsampled to the same number of TCRs (28,000) for the PS versus PT1 abundance plots. Expanded TCRs were defined as absent before sensitization and observed at least eight times at the 2-week time point. In-frame beta chains were kept once TCRdb had trimmed the public reads at Q25 with fastp and called clones with MiXCR. Every distinct CDR3 protein forms one entry, paired with its most common genes and DNA. These V and J calls derive from TCRdb rather than the authors' analysis. This sample is represented by nearly 350,000 distinct CDR3 sequences; about 7% of them were singletons. The ten most abundant clones make up approximately 8% of the sample.

Sequenced here: whole blood, sampled in connection with sensitization to the hapten diphenylcyclopropenone (DPC). This TCR derives from a woman aged 18-29 years with alopecia areata. Some clones in this sample may be carry-over from other donors' samples. In this chain, TRBV20-1 is recombined with TRBJ1-6, and TRBD1 aligns with 8 junction nucleotides. The CDR3 reads CSAREGQGNSPLHF. The nucleotides read TGCAGTGCTAGAGAAGGACAGGGTAATTCACCCCTCCACTTT.